This is a list of T cell receptor beta chains from one sample in a study of blood T cell repertoires in COVID-19. Sequencing was performed with immunoSEQ multiplex PCR; in TCRdb, only in-frame clones are kept and a portion is missing. The sample gives 200,000 to 300,000 clones, approximately 83% of which show up once; more than 2.5% is in the top ten. The sequenced material came from peripheral blood. These receptors all stem from a young woman who had recovered from COVID-19. The CDR3 runs from the conserved cysteine through the conserved F or W. Each record gives: J gene, D gene, V gene, clone size, CDR3 protein, CDR3 DNA. The D gene is left open where the match is weak. Clone size is shown for a subset of rows, as once, few, many or a class of expanded clone.

>TRBJ2-7|TRBD1|TRBV9|NA
CASSSGETGGNYEQYF
TGTGCCAGCAGCTCCGGCGAGACAGGGGGGAACTACGAGCAGTACTTC
>TRBJ1-1|TRBD1|TRBV6-5|NA
CASSSGQGGTEAFF
TGTGCCAGCAGCTCGGGACAGGGGGGGACTGAAGCTTTCTTT
>TRBJ2-5|TRBD2|TRBV7-6|NA
CASSWGLAGGGQETQYF
TGTGCCAGCAGCTGGGGACTAGCGGGGGGAGGTCAAGAGACCCAGTACTTC
>TRBJ1-5|NA|TRBV5-1|NA
CASSLGTLSNQPQHF
TGCGCCAGCAGCCTGGGGACACTTAGCAATCAGCCCCAGCATTTT
>TRBJ2-5|NA|TRBV19|NA
CASSIFNREETQYF
TGTGCCAGTAGTATTTTTAACCGGGAAGAGACCCAGTACTTC
>TRBJ2-1|NA|TRBV7-2|NA
CASSIAGGSSYNEQFF
TGTGCCAGCAGCATCGCAGGGGGGAGCTCCTACAATGAGCAGTTCTTC
>TRBJ1-1|NA|TRBV6-5|NA
CASSPLMGGNTEAFF
TGTGCCAGCAGTCCCCTGATGGGAGGGAACACTGAAGCTTTCTTT
>TRBJ2-6|NA|TRBV27|NA
CASSAGIRANVLTF
TGTGCCAGCAGTGCAGGGATAAGGGCCAACGTCCTGACTTTC
>TRBJ1-2|NA|TRBV7-3|NA
CASSLTQSGDGYTF
TGTGCCAGCAGCCTCACCCAGTCGGGGGATGGCTACACCTTC
>TRBJ2-5|TRBD2|TRBV7-9|NA
CASSTGLAGLGETQYF
TGTGCCAGCAGCACGGGACTAGCGGGGTTGGGAGAGACCCAGTACTTC
>TRBJ2-1|TRBD1|TRBV18|once
CASSGQGLLYNEQFF
TGTGCCAGCTCAGGACAGGGCCTTCTCTACAATGAGCAGTTCTTC
>TRBJ1-1|NA|TRBV6-5|NA
CASTPLALQNTEAFF
TGTGCCAGCACCCCTCTGGCTTTACAGAACACTGAAGCTTTCTTT
>TRBJ2-7|TRBD1|TRBV19|NA
CASTIGTAPYEQYF
TGTGCCAGTACCATCGGGACAGCGCCCTACGAGCAGTACTTC
>TRBJ2-1|TRBD1|TRBV5-1|NA
CASSAGTGVDEQFF
TGCGCCAGCAGCGCCGGGACAGGGGTAGATGAGCAGTTCTTC
>TRBJ2-3|TRBD1|TRBV2|NA
CASSVWDRDTDTQYF
TGTGCCAGCAGTGTATGGGACAGGGACACAGATACGCAGTATTTT
>TRBJ1-2|NA|TRBV5-1|NA
CASSLATAGGYGYTF
TGCGCCAGCAGCTTGGCGACGGCCGGGGGCTATGGCTACACCTTC
>TRBJ2-5|NA|TRBV24-1|NA
CATSDSRTKETQYF
TGTGCCACCAGTGACTCTAGGACTAAAGAGACCCAGTACTTC
>TRBJ2-3|TRBD2|TRBV15|NA
CATSRARLANTDTQYF
TGTGCCACCAGCAGAGCTCGACTAGCTAACACAGATACGCAGTATTTT
>TRBJ2-1|TRBD1|TRBV5-1|NA
CASSVLPGQAYNEQFF
TGCGCCAGCAGCGTACTTCCGGGACAGGCCTACAATGAGCAGTTCTTC
>TRBJ2-4|TRBD2|TRBV12-5|NA
CASGLPGTSVTLAKNIQYF
TGTGCTAGTGGTTTACCCGGGACTAGCGTCACCTTAGCCAAAAACATTCAGTACTTC
>TRBJ2-2|TRBD2|TRBV9|NA
CASGAELAGRTGELFF
TGTGCCAGCGGAGCAGAACTAGCGGGGAGGACCGGGGAGCTGTTTTTT
>TRBJ1-1|NA|TRBV2|NA
CASVDRLNTEAFF
TGTGCCAGCGTCGACAGGCTGAACACTGAAGCTTTCTTT
>TRBJ1-6|NA|TRBV5-5|NA
CASSLLGQGNSPLHF
TGTGCCAGCAGCTTACTGGGGCAGGGTAATTCACCCCTCCACTTT
>TRBJ1-3|TRBD1|TRBV28|NA
CASSRQGIPDTIYF
TGTGCCAGCAGTCGACAGGGAATCCCGGACACCATATATTTT
>TRBJ2-3|TRBD2|TRBV2|NA
CASSVLVAGGPEADTQYF
TGTGCCAGCAGTGTTCTAGTAGCGGGGGGGCCCGAGGCAGATACGCAGTATTTT
>TRBJ2-3|TRBD1|TRBV6-5|NA
CASYPTGGIEDTQYF
TGTGCCAGCTATCCTACAGGGGGCATTGAAGATACGCAGTATTTT
>TRBJ1-2|TRBD1|TRBV6-5|NA
CASSYSSGGYGYTF
TGTGCCAGCAGTTACTCGTCAGGGGGGTATGGCTACACCTTC
>TRBJ2-3|TRBD2|TRBV6-4|NA
CASSDPLGLAGDGSSVDTQYF
TGTGCCAGCAGTGACCCCCTCGGGCTAGCGGGGGATGGGTCATCGGTAGATACGCAGTATTTT